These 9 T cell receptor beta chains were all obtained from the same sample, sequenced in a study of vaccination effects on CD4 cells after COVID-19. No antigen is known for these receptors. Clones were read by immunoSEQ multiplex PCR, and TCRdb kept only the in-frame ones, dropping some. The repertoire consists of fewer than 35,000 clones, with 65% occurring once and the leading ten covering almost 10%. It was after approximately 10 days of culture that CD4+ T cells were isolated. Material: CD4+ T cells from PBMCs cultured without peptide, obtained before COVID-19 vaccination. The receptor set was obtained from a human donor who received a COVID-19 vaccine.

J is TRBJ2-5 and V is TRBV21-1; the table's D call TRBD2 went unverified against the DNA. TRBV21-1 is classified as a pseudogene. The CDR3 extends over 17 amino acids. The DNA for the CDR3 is TGTGCCAGCAGCCCCCCAGCACTAGCGGGAGAGGAAGAGACCCAGTACTTC. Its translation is CASSPPALAGEEETQYF.

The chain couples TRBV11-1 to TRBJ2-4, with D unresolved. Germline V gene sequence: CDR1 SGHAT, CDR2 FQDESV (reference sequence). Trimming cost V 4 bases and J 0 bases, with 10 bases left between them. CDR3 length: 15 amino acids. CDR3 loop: CASSSPTGAKNIQYF. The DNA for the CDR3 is TGTGCCAGCAGCTCTCCGACCGGAGCCAAAAACATTCAGTACTTC.

The CDR3 loop reads CASSNPLFPQHF. DNA for the CDR3: TGTGCCAGTAGTAACCCATTATTCCCCCAGCATTTT. The gene calls are TRBV19 and TRBJ1-5; no definite D call. Germline assignment: CDR1 LNHDA and CDR2 SQIVND (reference sequence). This CDR3 has 12 residues. V was trimmed by 4 bases and J by 10 bases, leaving 11 bases between them.

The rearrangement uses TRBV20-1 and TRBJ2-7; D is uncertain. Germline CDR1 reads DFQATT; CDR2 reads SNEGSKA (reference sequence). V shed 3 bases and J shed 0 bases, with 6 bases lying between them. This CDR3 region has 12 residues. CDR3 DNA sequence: TGCAGTGCTAGTGCGCTCTCCTACGAGCAGTACTTC. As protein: CSASALSYEQYF.

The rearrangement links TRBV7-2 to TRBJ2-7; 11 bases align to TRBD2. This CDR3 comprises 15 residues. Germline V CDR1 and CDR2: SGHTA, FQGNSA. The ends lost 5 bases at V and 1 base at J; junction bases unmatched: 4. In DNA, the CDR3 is TGTGCCAGCAGCGCATCTAGCGGGAGGTCCTACGAGCAGTACTTC. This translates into CASSASSGRSYEQYF.

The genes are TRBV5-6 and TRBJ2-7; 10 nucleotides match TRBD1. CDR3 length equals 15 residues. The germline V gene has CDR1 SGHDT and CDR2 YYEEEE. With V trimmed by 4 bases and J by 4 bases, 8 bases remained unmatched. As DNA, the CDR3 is TGTGCCAGCAGCGCCTTAGGGACAGGGGAATACGAGCAGTACTTC. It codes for CASSALGTGEYEQYF. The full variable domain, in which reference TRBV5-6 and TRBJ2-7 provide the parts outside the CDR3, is DAGVTQSPTHLIKTRGQQVTLRCSPKSGHDTVSWYQQALGQGPQFIFQYYEEEERQRGNFPDRFSGHQFPNYSSELNVNALLLGDSALYLCASSALGTGEYEQYFGPGTRLTVT.

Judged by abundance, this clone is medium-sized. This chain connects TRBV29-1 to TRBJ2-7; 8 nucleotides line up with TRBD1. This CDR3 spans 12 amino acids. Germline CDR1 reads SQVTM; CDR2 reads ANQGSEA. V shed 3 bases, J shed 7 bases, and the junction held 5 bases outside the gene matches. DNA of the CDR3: TGCAGCGTTGACAGGACAGGGAATGAGCAGTACTTC. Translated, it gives CSVDRTGNEQYF.

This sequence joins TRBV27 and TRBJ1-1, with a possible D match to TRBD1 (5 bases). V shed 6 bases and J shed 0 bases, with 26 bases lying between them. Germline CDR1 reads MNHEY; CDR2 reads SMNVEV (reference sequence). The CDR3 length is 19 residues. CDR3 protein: CASRPWGPTKEELNTEAFF. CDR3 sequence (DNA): TGTGCCAGCAGACCCTGGGGACCCACAAAGGAAGAATTGAACACTGAAGCTTTCTTT.

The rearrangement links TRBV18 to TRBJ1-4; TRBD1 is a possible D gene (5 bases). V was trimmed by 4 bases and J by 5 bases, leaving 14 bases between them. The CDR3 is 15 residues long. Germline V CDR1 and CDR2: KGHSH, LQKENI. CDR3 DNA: TGTGCCAGCTCACTAAACCGCGGGGGGAATGAAAAACTGTTTTTT. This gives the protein CASSLNRGGNEKLFF.